These T cell receptor beta chains were read from a single sample in a study of cytomegalovirus exposure and HLA in healthy donors. Assay: immunoSEQ multiplex PCR; the TCRdb copy retains only in-frame clones and omits some. This sample's clone table lists around 100,000 clones. The sequenced material came from PBMCs. All receptors come from a man aged 35 to 55 in good health and CMV-seropositive. Both conserved end residues are part of each CDR3. The D gene is left open where the match is weak.

J | V | D | length | DNA | CDR3
TRBJ1-2 | TRBV30 | . | 13 | TGTGCCTGGAGTAACAGCTTTAACTATGGCTACACCTTC | CAWSNSFNYGYTF
TRBJ1-1 | TRBV20-1 | . | 11 | TGCAGTGCTAGAGATCGGGAAGAAGCTTTCTTT | CSARDREEAFF
TRBJ1-1 | TRBV6-1 | . | 13 | TGTGCCACCTCCAGAGACATGAACACTGAAGCTTTCTTT | CATSRDMNTEAFF
TRBJ2-3 | TRBV27 | . | 13 | TGTGCCAGCAGTCGCCAGGGCCCAGATACGCAGTATTTT | CASSRQGPDTQYF
TRBJ2-7 | TRBV7-2 | TRBD2 | 17 | TGTGCCAGCAGCTCGGTAACTAGCGGGAGTACCTCCTACGAGCAGTACTTC | CASSSVTSGSTSYEQYF
TRBJ1-5 | TRBV6-6 | . | 14 | TGTGCCAGCTACGGAGACAGTAGCAATCAGCCCCAGCATTTT | CASYGDSSNQPQHF
TRBJ2-1 | TRBV7-9 | . | 13 | TGTGCCAGCAGCTTAGCTAGCAGCGATGAGCAGTTCTTC | CASSLASSDEQFF
TRBJ2-7 | TRBV7-9 | . | 15 | TGTGCCAGCAGCTTCATAGGGGGAGAAACCTACGAGCAGTACTTC | CASSFIGGETYEQYF
TRBJ2-7 | TRBV27 | TRBD2 | 13 | TGTGCCAGCAGCCGACTAGCGAACTACGAGCAGTACTTC | CASSRLANYEQYF
TRBJ2-2 | TRBV2 | . | 19 | TGTGCCAGCAGCCGGGACAGGGAAGGTCAGCGGGAGCGTTCCGGGGAGCTGTTTTTT | CASSRDREGQRERSGELFF
TRBJ1-1 | TRBV6-5 | . | 14 | TGTGCCAGCAGCAGGGGACGGTTGGACACTGAAGCTTTCTTT | CASSRGRLDTEAFF
TRBJ2-1 | TRBV14 | TRBD2 | 16 | TGTGCCAGCAGCCATAGGGGAAGCGGGAGGTTTAATGAGCAGTTCTTC | CASSHRGSGRFNEQFF
TRBJ2-5 | TRBV30 | . | 13 | TGTGCGGCGCGGTGGGGGGAGGAAGAGACCCAGTACTTC | CAARWGEEETQYF
TRBJ2-5 | TRBV11-2 | . | 16 | TGTGCCAGCAGCTTAGGGCTTGCGGACACGCAAGAGACCCAGTACTTC | CASSLGLADTQETQYF
TRBJ2-5 | TRBV10-1 | TRBD2 | 13 | TGCGCCAGCAGCCTAGCGGGAGACGGGACCCAGTACTTC | CASSLAGDGTQYF
TRBJ2-2 | TRBV19 | TRBD2 | 16 | TGTGCCAGTAGTATATTCAGCGGGAAGAACACCGGGGAGCTGTTTTTT | CASSIFSGKNTGELFF
TRBJ2-2 | TRBV27 | . | 15 | TGTGCCAGCAGTACGGGACAAACGAACACCGGGGAGCTGTTTTTT | CASSTGQTNTGELFF
TRBJ2-7 | TRBV6-1 | TRBD2 | 16 | TGTGCCAGCAGTGAAGGGAAGGGCGGGAGCTCCTACGAGCAGTACTTC | CASSEGKGGSSYEQYF
TRBJ2-3 | TRBV6-1 | . | 12 | TGTGCCAGCACCGAAAATAGATATATTGGCGGCTTT | CASTENRYIGGF
TRBJ2-7 | TRBV10-2 | TRBD2 | 13 | TGCGCCAGCAGGACTAGCGGGTCCTACGAGCAGTACTTC | CASRTSGSYEQYF
TRBJ2-7 | TRBV7-8 | . | 13 | TGTGCCAGCAGCTTCCAGTCATCCTACGAGCAGTACTTC | CASSFQSSYEQYF
TRBJ1-1 | TRBV4-1 | . | 15 | TGCGCCAGCAGCCAAGGGGCAAGCATGAACACTGAAGCTTTCTTT | CASSQGASMNTEAFF
TRBJ2-5 | TRBV9 | . | 15 | TGTGCCAGCAGCACCGACGGGACTTCGAAAGAGACCCAGTACTTC | CASSTDGTSKETQYF
TRBJ1-1 | TRBV30 | TRBD1 | 19 | TGTGCCTGGAGTGTACGAACCTGGGACAGGCATAGTATGAACACTGAAGCTTTCTTT | CAWSVRTWDRHSMNTEAFF
TRBJ1-2 | TRBV10-3 | . | 13 | TGTGCCATCAGGGAAGACGGGTACTATGGCTACACCTTC | CAIREDGYYGYTF
TRBJ1-5 | TRBV19 | TRBD1 | 18 | TGTGCCAGTAACCGGGACAGTATCGGAACCTATAGCAATCAGCCCCAGCATTTT | CASNRDSIGTYSNQPQHF
TRBJ2-7 | TRBV6-1 | TRBD2 | 13 | TGTGCCAGCAGAGGCGGGAGGGGGGACGAGCAGTACTTC | CASRGGRGDEQYF
TRBJ2-1 | TRBV10-2 | TRBD2 | 16 | TGCGCCAGCAGTGCCCTTTTAGCGGGAGCCTACAATGAGCAGTTCTTC | CASSALLAGAYNEQFF
TRBJ2-7 | TRBV4-2 | TRBD1 | 15 | TGTGCCAGCAGCCAAGCCCGGACAGGGGGAGGCGAGCAGTACTTC | CASSQARTGGGEQYF
TRBJ2-5 | TRBV18 | . | 14 | TGTGCCAGCTCACCACCAACCAGGGTGGGGACCCAGTACTTC | CASSPPTRVGTQYF
TRBJ2-7 | TRBV7-2 | TRBD2 | 14 | TGTGCCAGCACCAGACTAGCGGGAGGCTACGAGCAGTACTTC | CASTRLAGGYEQYF
TRBJ2-5 | TRBV2 | TRBD2 | 17 | TGTGCCAGCAGTGAGACTAGCGGGATAGGGGGCGGTGAGACCCAGTACTTC | CASSETSGIGGGETQYF
TRBJ2-3 | TRBV4-1 | . | 14 | TGCGCCAGCAGCCTTGGGCTACCCACAGATACGCAGTATTTT | CASSLGLPTDTQYF
TRBJ1-2 | TRBV5-8 | TRBD1 | 15 | TGTGCCAGCAGCCGCCCAGGGGGCGCGACGGGGGGCTACACCTTC | CASSRPGGATGGYTF
TRBJ2-7 | TRBV7-6 | . | 16 | TGTGCCAGCAGCTTACTCCCTAGATCTGTCTCCTACGAGCAGTACTTC | CASSLLPRSVSYEQYF
TRBJ1-4 | TRBV10-3 | . | 14 | TGTGCCATCACCCCTGGGGGGGGCGGTGAAAAACTGTTTTTT | CAITPGGGGEKLFF
TRBJ2-5 | TRBV10-3 | . | 14 | TGTGCCATCAGTGAGTCGTCGGGGTCCGAGACCCAGTACTTC | CAISESSGSETQYF
TRBJ2-2 | TRBV9 | TRBD2 | 17 | TGTGCCAGCAGCGTAGCTAGAGAAGCGGGAAGCACCGGGGAGCTGTTTTTT | CASSVAREAGSTGELFF
TRBJ1-1 | TRBV30 | TRBD1 | 13 | TGTGCCTGGAGTGTCCAGGGGGACACTGAAGCTTTCTTT | CAWSVQGDTEAFF
TRBJ1-4 | TRBV29-1 | . | 13 | TGCAGCGTCTTTCAGTCAACTAATGAAAAACTGTTTTTT | CSVFQSTNEKLFF
TRBJ2-2 | TRBV19 | . | 17 | TGTGCCAGTAGTGGCTCCAGGGGCCTGGCGAACACCGGGGAGCTGTTTTTT | CASSGSRGLANTGELFF
TRBJ1-1 | TRBV30 | TRBD1 | 18 | TGTGCCTGGACCCCCTTTGTAGGGGGCCCGCAGATGAACACTGAAGCTTTCTTT | CAWTPFVGGPQMNTEAFF
TRBJ1-2 | TRBV6-6 | TRBD1 | 13 | TGTGCCAGCAGTGGGACAGGGGTATGGGGCTACACCTTC | CASSGTGVWGYTF
TRBJ2-7 | TRBV11-1 | . | 15 | TGTGCCAGCAGCTCAGGGCTAGGCCTCTCCTACGAGCAGTACTTC | CASSSGLGLSYEQYF
TRBJ2-3 | TRBV9 | TRBD2 | 15 | TGTGCCAGCAGCGTAGCTAGCGGGAGCACAGATACGCAGTATTTT | CASSVASGSTDTQYF
TRBJ2-1 | TRBV2 | TRBD1 | 12 | TGTGCCAGCAGTTGGACAGGGGTTGAGCAGTTCTTC | CASSWTGVEQFF